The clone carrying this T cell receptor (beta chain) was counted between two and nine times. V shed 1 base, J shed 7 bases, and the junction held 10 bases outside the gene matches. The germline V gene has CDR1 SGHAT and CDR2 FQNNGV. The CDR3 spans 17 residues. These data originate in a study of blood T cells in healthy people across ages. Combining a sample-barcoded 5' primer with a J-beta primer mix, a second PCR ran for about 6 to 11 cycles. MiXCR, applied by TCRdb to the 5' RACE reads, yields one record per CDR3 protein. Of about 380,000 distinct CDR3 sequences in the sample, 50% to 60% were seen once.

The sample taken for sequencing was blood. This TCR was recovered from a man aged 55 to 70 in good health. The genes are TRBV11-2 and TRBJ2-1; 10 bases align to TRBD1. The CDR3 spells CASSLVTLGQGRNEQFF. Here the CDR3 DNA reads TGTGCCAGCAGCTTAGTAACCCTGGGACAGGGGAGAAATGAGCAGTTCTTC. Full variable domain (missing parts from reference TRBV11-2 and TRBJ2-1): EAGVAQSPRYKIIEKRQSVAFWCNPISGHATLYWYQQILGQGPKLLIQFQNNGVVDDSQLPKDRFSAERLKGVDSTLKIQPAKLEDSAVYLCASSLVTLGQGRNEQFFGPGTRLTVL.